This record concerns one T cell receptor beta chain sequence. Its antigen is unidentified. The sample comes from a study of cytotoxic CD8 clonotypes in ibrutinib-treated CLL. Study-wide context: The study included about 11 relapsed/refractory and fewer than 16 treatment-naive patients; 17 to 18 had IGHV unmutated disease. Responses: some 24 partial, 2 complete; after median approximately 70 months, approximately 14 stayed remitted, approximately twelve progressed.

The CDR3 length is 16 residues. V gave up 5 bases and J gave up 4 bases; unmatched junction bases: 4. Per germline, CDR1 SGHVS and CDR2 FQNEAQ. Profiled with immunoSEQ multiplex PCR; TCRdb holds only in-frame clones, not every one. The sample yields tens of thousands of clones, 45% to 60% seen once. Overall study findings and caveats: In comparison with age-matched healthy donors, baseline clonality was higher and tracked circulating CD8+ T-cell counts.

V usage is TRBV7-8 and J usage is TRBJ2-1, with 14 nucleotides matching TRBD2. Material: PBMCs, obtained after 12 months of ibrutinib treatment. This receptor was obtained from a human donor with chronic lymphocytic leukemia. The CDR3 coding sequence is TGTGCCAGCAGCACCTGGACTAGCGGGAGGTACAATGAGCAGTTCTTC. It codes for CASSTWTSGRYNEQFF. The full variable domain, with the rest looked up from reference TRBV7-8 and TRBJ2-1, is GAGVSQSPRYKVAKRGQDVALRCDPISGHVSLFWYQQALGQGPEFLTYFQNEAQLDKSGLPSDRFFAERPEGSVSTLKIQRTQQEDSAVYLCASSTWTSGRYNEQFFGPGTRLTVL.